This T cell receptor (beta chain) stems from a study of Ad26.COV2.S vaccination and SARS-CoV-2 variants. The V and J ends lost 5 bases and 1 base respectively, with 15 bases between them. The CDR3 covers 17 residues. The germline CDR1 and CDR2 sequences are MNHEY and SVGEGT. With respect to this clone: The antigen is unknown.

The sample's treatment: 19 received Ad26.COV2.S at low or high dose, single or two shots; roughly 5 received placebo; per-sample allocation not given. Sampling took place 63 days after the first vaccine or placebo injection. General observations from the study: Non-spike TCR breadth showed similarity between vaccine and placebo recipients.

Data came from immunoSEQ multiplex PCR; TCRdb stores just in-frame clones and leaves some out. The sample yields about 680,000 clones, around 90% seen once. Sequenced material: peripheral blood, taken in a trial of Ad26.COV2.S vaccine versus placebo. The sequence came from a person aged 18-60 years who received the Ad26.COV2.S COVID-19 vaccine or a placebo. The V gene is TRBV6-2 or TRBV6-3, the J gene TRBJ2-6; D not certain. The CDR3 protein is CASSRSQIVSGANVLTF. CDR3 DNA sequence: TGTGCCAGCAGTAGGTCCCAGATTGTTTCTGGGGCCAACGTCCTGACTTTC.